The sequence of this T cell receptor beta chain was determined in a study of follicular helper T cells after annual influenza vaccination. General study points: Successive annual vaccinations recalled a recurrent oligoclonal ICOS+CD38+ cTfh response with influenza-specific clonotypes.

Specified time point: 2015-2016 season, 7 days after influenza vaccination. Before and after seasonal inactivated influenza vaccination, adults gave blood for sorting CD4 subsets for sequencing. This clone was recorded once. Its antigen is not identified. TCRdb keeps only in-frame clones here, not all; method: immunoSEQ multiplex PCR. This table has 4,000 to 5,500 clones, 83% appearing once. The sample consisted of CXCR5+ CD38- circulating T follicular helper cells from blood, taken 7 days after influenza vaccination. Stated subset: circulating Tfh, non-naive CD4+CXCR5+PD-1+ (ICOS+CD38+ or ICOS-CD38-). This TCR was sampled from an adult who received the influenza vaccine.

The CDR3 is CASRDSGGGSYNEQFF. In DNA, the CDR3 is TGTGCCAGCCGGGACAGCGGGGGGGGGTCCTACAATGAGCAGTTCTTC. The chain is built from TRBV13 and TRBJ2-1, with 10 positions matching TRBD2. Trimming cost V 8 bases and J 1 base; bases outside gene matches: 8. Per germline, CDR1 PRHDT and CDR2 FYEKMQ (reference sequence). The CDR3 covers 16 residues.